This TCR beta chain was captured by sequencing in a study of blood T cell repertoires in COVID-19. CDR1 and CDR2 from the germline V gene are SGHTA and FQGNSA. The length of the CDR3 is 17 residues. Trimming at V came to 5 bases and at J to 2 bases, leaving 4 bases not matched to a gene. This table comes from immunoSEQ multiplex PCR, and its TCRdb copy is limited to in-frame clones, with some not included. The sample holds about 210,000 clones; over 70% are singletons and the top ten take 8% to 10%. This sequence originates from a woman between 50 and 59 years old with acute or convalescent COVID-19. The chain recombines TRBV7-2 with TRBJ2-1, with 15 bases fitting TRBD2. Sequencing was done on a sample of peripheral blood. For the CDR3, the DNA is TGTGCCAGCAGCGGACTAGCGGGAGGGTTCCCCTACAATGAGCAGTTCTTC. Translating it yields CASSGLAGGFPYNEQFF.